This TCR beta chain was documented in a study of blood T cell repertoires in COVID-19 (dated by TCRdb to between 2020 and 2021). Study-wide context: Samples from collaborators originated in the United States, Italy and Spain and spanned both the acute and convalescent phases of COVID-19. Subjects who had been exposed to COVID-19, were actively infected with it, or had recovered from it provided the deeply sampled blood TCRbeta repertoires that made up the dataset. Samples were obtained from the ongoing ImmuneRACE study (first 160 participants) and from some 1,300 subjects provided by 6 global collaborators. Where available, HLA class I and class II types were obtained from metadata supplied by the sample provider rather than from assay-based typing. The repertoires were released in a freely available public database intended as a resource for research on the immune response to SARS-CoV-2. The material from the prospective study consisted of cDNA or gDNA derived from T cells, B-cell-depleted T cells, or PBMCs. A de-identified subject ID, COVID-19 status, age in years and sex were almost always included in the sample metadata. Results the study describes overall, beyond this receptor: How much clinical and demographic metadata was included differed by source and by participant, and the metadata was provided uncurated.

Points on this clone: What this receptor recognizes is not known. No clone much larger than this one lies a single base away; base qualities are absent.

Whole blood was collected in K2EDTA tubes by collaborating institutions according to the institutions' own protocols. For TCRbeta analysis, collaborator samples were shipped as frozen whole blood, as isolated PBMCs, or as DNA extracted from either sample type. The CDR3 runs 15 residues from the cysteine to the phenylalanine. Only CDR3 DNA remains: 45 bases, in frame from the first base. V lost 0 bases and J lost 8 bases; the stretch between them is 19 bases long. The germline V gene (reference sequence) supplies CDR1 GTSNPN and CDR2 SVGIG. TCRbeta CDR3 regions were amplified from genomic DNA by means of the immunoSEQ Assay, a bias-controlled multiplex PCR. The authors' analysis ran thus. The number of nucleated cells in each sample was estimated from the amplification of reference gene primers within the assay. Sequence reads were collapsed and filtered to measure the absolute abundance of every unique TCRbeta CDR3 rearrangement. For each sample, productive Simpson clonality was calculated as the square root of Simpson's diversity index across productive rearrangements. TCRdb took this table from immuneACCESS and kept in-frame rearrangements with V and J called. Such tables lack part of the clones; where checked against another copy, unresolved V genes explain under half of the gap, and the rest is unexplained. The D gene and trimming were derived from the DNA, and the V and J assignments and clone size from that table. The sample table records about 70,000 clones; roughly 85% of these occur just once. Jointly, the top ten make up approximately 1.9% of the sample.

This TCR came from a woman in her sixties or seventies with acute or convalescent COVID-19. The sequence links TRBV30 to TRBJ1-2; TRBD1 is possibly the D segment (6 matching bases). Specimen: peripheral blood. The encoded CDR3 is CAWSVLAGANAGYTF. The bases are TGTGCCTGGAGTGTACTGGCAGGGGCTAATGCGGGCTACACCTTC.